One and the same sample provided the 7 T cell receptor beta chains below, sequenced in a study of T-cell memory formation after mild COVID-19. TCRdb independently ran MiXCR on the 5' RACE reads; one entry per CDR3 protein. The data hold under 650,000 distinct CDR3 sequences, with more than 15% observed a single time. What was sequenced was PBMCs or a T cell subset sorted from them (not recorded which). These receptors were collected from an adult woman who had mild COVID-19 (a few samples of this study predate the infection). Cell type and time point are not known.

V is TRBV5-6 and J is TRBJ2-7; maybe TRBD2 (5 bases). Trimming took 2 bases from V and 5 from J, leaving 11 bases between them. The germline V gene encodes CDR1 SGHDT and CDR2 YYEEEE. This CDR3 is 13 amino acids long. CDR3 loop: CASSFTGSNEQYF. The CDR3 DNA is TGTGCCAGCAGCTTCACGGGGAGTAACGAGCAGTACTTC.

This rearrangement joins TRBV20-1 to TRBJ1-6, with D unclear. The CDR3 has 15 amino acids. Germline CDR1 is DFQATT and CDR2 is SNEGSKA (reference sequence). V gave up 0 bases and J gave up 6 bases, with 12 bases separating them. CDR3 amino acids: CSARDSHSTNSPLHF. Here the CDR3 DNA reads TGCAGTGCTAGAGATTCCCACAGTACTAATTCACCCCTCCACTTT.

This clonotype was observed at least ten times. The chain carries TRBV5-1 and TRBJ2-5; the match to TRBD2 covers 9 bases. CDR3 size: 15 residues. J lost 2 bases, V lost 3 bases, and 5 bases had no gene match. Germline values: CDR1 SGHRS, CDR2 YFSETQ. As DNA, the CDR3 is TGCGCCAGCAGCTCAAGAGCGGGGGGACAAGAGACCCAGTACTTC. Translated, it gives CASSSRAGGQETQYF.

This clonotype has only a few counts. The rearrangement joins TRBV5-1 to TRBJ2-7, with D perhaps TRBD2 (5 bases). This CDR3 contains 14 residues. Looked up from germline, CDR1 is SGHRS and CDR2 is YFSETQ. The V end lost 1 base, the J end lost 0 bases, and 8 bases lay between the germline ends. The CDR3 DNA is TGCGCCAGCAGCTTGAGGGAGTCCTCCTACGAGCAGTACTTC. It is translated as CASSLRESSYEQYF.

The chain links TRBV6-6 to TRBJ2-7, with D uncertain. Germline V gives CDR1 MNHNY, CDR2 SVGAGI (reference sequence). Trimming pared 6 bases from V and 2 bases from J, leaving 14 bases between. The CDR3 has 14 amino acids. In DNA, the CDR3 is TGTGCCAGCAGCTCAGACACGGGCCCCTACGAGCAGTACTTC. Protein sequence: CASSSDTGPYEQYF.

A few counts support this clonotype. V usage is TRBV12-3 or TRBV12-4 and J usage is TRBJ2-2; the match to TRBD2 covers 11 bases. After removal of 7 bases from V and 4 bases from J, the junction contained 5 bases not matched to a gene. The CDR3 consists of 15 residues. The CDR3 loop is CASTLAGGGTGELFF. CDR3 bases: TGTGCCAGCACCTTAGCGGGAGGGGGCACCGGGGAGCTGTTTTTT.

V usage is TRBV6-1 and J usage is TRBJ2-2; D is perhaps TRBD1 (5 bases). CDR3 length: 15 amino acids. Germline loops: CDR1 MNHNS, CDR2 SASEGT. V shed 1 base and J shed 6 bases, with 12 bases lying between them. This chain's CDR3 is CASSEDTGSAGELFF. CDR3 nucleotides: TGTGCCAGCAGTGAAGATACAGGTTCGGCCGGGGAGCTGTTTTTT.